A single sample gave rise to the 18 T cell receptor beta chains below, sequenced in a study of cytomegalovirus exposure and HLA in healthy donors. Clones were sequenced by immunoSEQ multiplex PCR, and TCRdb holds only the in-frame ones, with some missing. The table lists 150,000 to 250,000 clones, 84% of them singletons, with roughly 12% in the top ten. Input material: PBMCs. These receptors came from a woman aged 25-40 years in good health and CMV-seropositive.

This chain joins TRBV28 and TRBJ2-6, with D perhaps TRBD1 (6 bases). The V gene lost 6 bases and the J gene lost 0 bases, with 18 bases spanning the gap. Germline loops: CDR1 MDHEN, CDR2 SYDVKM. The CDR3 extends over 18 amino acids. As DNA, the CDR3 is TGTGCCAGCAGGACCGACAGGACACTATACTCTGGGGCCAACGTCCTGACTTTC. Protein sequence: CASRTDRTLYSGANVLTF. The whole variable domain, remainder taken from reference TRBV28 and TRBJ2-6, is DVKVTQSSRYLVKRTGEKVFLECVQDMDHENMFWYRQDPGLGLRLIYFSYDVKMKEKGDIPEGYSVSREKKERFSLILESASTNQTSMYLCASRTDRTLYSGANVLTFGAGSRLTVL.

This sequence joins TRBV11-2 and TRBJ2-7; possibly TRBD2 for D (5 bases). From germline, CDR1 is SGHAT and CDR2 FQNNGV. With 1 base removed from V and 6 bases from J, the gap between germline ends came to 10 bases. The CDR3 extends over 13 amino acids. The CDR3, as DNA: TGTGCCAGCAGCTTAGGGTCCGGGATCGAGCAGTACTTC. Its protein product is CASSLGSGIEQYF.

The rearrangement uses TRBV2 and TRBJ2-7, with 8 positions matching TRBD1. CDR1 SNHLY and CDR2 FYNNEI come from the germline V gene. Trimming removed 6 bases from V and 9 bases from J; junction bases left unmatched: 7. The CDR3 is 12 residues long. The CDR3: CASRTTGTGQYF. The CDR3 DNA reads TGTGCCAGCAGGACGACCGGGACAGGGCAGTACTTC.

The genes are TRBV10-3 and TRBJ1-5; D is possibly TRBD1 (5 bases). CDR1 is ENHRY, CDR2 SYGVKD, per germline. V gave up 0 bases and J gave up 5 bases, with 8 bases separating them. This CDR3 is 14 amino acids long. CDR3 DNA: TGTGCCATCAGTGAGTCAGGGGTTCATCAGCCCCAGCATTTT. Residues: CAISESGVHQPQHF.

This chain links TRBV2 with TRBJ2-7; D possibly corresponds to TRBD1 (6 bases). The CDR3 loop spans 12 amino acids. Germline V lookup: CDR1 SNHLY, CDR2 FYNNEI. Trimming removed 6 bases at V and 3 bases at J, with 9 bases between. The CDR3 region has the DNA TGTGCCAGCAGCAGAGGGGGCTACGAGCAGTACTTC. It yields the protein CASSRGGYEQYF.

The CDR3 loop is CASSSTSGSFNEQFF. The CDR3 coding sequence is TGTGCCAGCAGTTCGACTAGCGGGAGTTTCAATGAGCAGTTCTTC. J is TRBJ2-1 and V is TRBV6-5; TRBD2 matches at 12 bases. CDR1 is MNHEY, CDR2 SVGAGI, per germline. J gave up 6 bases and V 4 bases, and 4 bases lay outside the gene matches. This CDR3 spans 15 amino acids.

The V and J genes are TRBV18 and TRBJ2-5; D not resolved. CDR1 is KGHSH and CDR2 is LQKENI in the germline V gene. This CDR3 is 15 amino acids long. The ends were cut back, 3 bases at V and 5 bases at J, with 16 bases in the middle. CDR3 region: CASSPVANPLETQYF. CDR3 DNA sequence: TGTGCCAGCTCACCTGTTGCGAACCCCCTGGAGACCCAGTACTTC.

The rearrangement joins TRBV18 to TRBJ1-5; perhaps TRBD1 as D (5 bases). The CDR3 runs to 15 residues. The V end lost 2 bases, the J end lost 1 base, and 9 bases lay between the germline ends. The germline gives CDR1 KGHSH, CDR2 LQKENI. The CDR3 reads CASSPNPGSNQPQHF. In DNA form, the CDR3 reads TGTGCCAGCTCACCAAATCCAGGGAGCAATCAGCCCCAGCATTTT. The whole variable domain, filled in from reference TRBV18 and TRBJ1-5, reads NAGVMQNPRHLVRRRGQEARLRCSPMKGHSHVYWYRQLPEEGLKFMVYLQKENIIDESGMPKERFSAEFPKEGPSILRIQQVVRGDSAAYFCASSPNPGSNQPQHFGDGTRLSIL.

This rearrangement joins TRBV6-1 to TRBJ2-7; 10 bases fit TRBD2. The CDR3 contains 14 residues. Per germline, CDR1 MNHNS and CDR2 SASEGT. V was pared by 7 bases and J by 2 bases, with 5 bases of the junction left unmatched. The CDR3 nucleotides are TGTGCCAGCAATTCAGCGGGAGGGCCCTACGAGCAGTACTTC. The encoded protein is CASNSAGGPYEQYF.

This clone was seen a few times. This chain connects TRBV6-1 to TRBJ2-1; no clear D. The germline V gene has CDR1 MNHNS and CDR2 SASEGT. There are 14 residues in the CDR3. The V gene lost 5 bases and the J gene lost 5 bases, with 13 bases spanning the gap. The CDR3 DNA follows: TGTGCCAGCAGTTGGTTAGGCGGAGACAATGAGCAGTTCTTC. Amino acid sequence: CASSWLGGDNEQFF.

The V call is TRBV28, the J call TRBJ1-2; TRBD1 agrees at 8 bases. With V trimmed by 1 base and J by 8 bases, 3 bases remained unmatched. The CDR3 spans 13 residues. Germline-derived CDR1 and CDR2 are MDHEN and SYDVKM. Here the CDR3 reads CASSLSGDRGYTF. In DNA, the CDR3 is TGTGCCAGCAGTTTATCAGGGGACAGGGGCTACACCTTC.

V is TRBV7-9 and J is TRBJ1-4, with D tentatively TRBD1 (5 bases). Germline V gene lookup returns CDR1 SEHNR and CDR2 FQNEAQ (reference sequence). This CDR3 comprises 16 residues. V was shortened by 5 bases and J by 4 bases, with 17 bases between the two germline ends. The CDR3 protein is CASSPPARADNEKLFF. The CDR3 region has the DNA TGTGCCAGCAGCCCCCCCGCCAGGGCGGATAATGAAAAACTGTTTTTT.

V and J are TRBV7-2 and TRBJ1-2; TRBD1 might be the D (5 bases). This CDR3 is built from 13 residues. CDR1 and CDR2 from the germline V gene are SGHTA and FQGNSA. V lost 5 bases to trimming and J lost 5 bases, with 12 bases between them. CDR3 sequence reads: CASSRDGGYGYTF. The CDR3 DNA sequence: TGTGCCAGCAGCAGGGACGGAGGGTATGGCTACACCTTC.

This clone came up once. The genes are TRBV19 and TRBJ2-2; 10 bases match TRBD1. The J segment lost 7 bases and the V segment lost 8 bases, leaving 7 bases of the junction unmatched. The CDR3 extends over 14 amino acids. Germline V CDR1 and CDR2: LNHDA, SQIVND (reference sequence). The CDR3 nucleotides read TGTGCCAGTGGGACAGGGGTTCTCGGCGGGGAGCTGTTTTTT. Translation: CASGTGVLGGELFF.

The rearrangement links TRBV9 to TRBJ1-2; D is possibly TRBD1 (6 bases). V gave up 3 bases and J gave up 5 bases, with 17 bases separating them. The CDR3 extends over 15 amino acids. Germline CDR1 is SGDLS and CDR2 is YYNGEE. CDR3 residues: CASSAFRGPAYGYTF. CDR3 in DNA: TGTGCCAGCAGCGCTTTCAGGGGCCCGGCTTATGGCTACACCTTC.

This chain joins TRBV4-2 and TRBJ2-7; D is ambiguous. Germline values: CDR1 LGHNA, CDR2 YNFKEQ. The CDR3 has 13 residues. Trimming took 0 bases from V and 1 from J, leaving 4 bases between them. The CDR3 sequence: CASSQDRSYEQYF. The CDR3 bases are TGTGCCAGCAGCCAAGACCGTTCCTACGAGCAGTACTTC.

The V call is TRBV30, the J call TRBJ1-2; D is perhaps TRBD1 (5 bases). The germline V gene has CDR1 GTSNPN and CDR2 SVGIG (reference sequence). There are 13 residues in the CDR3. Trimming stripped 6 bases from V and 7 bases from J, with 18 bases between. CDR3 loop: CACGDSLDVGYTF. The CDR3 DNA sequence: TGTGCCTGCGGAGACAGTTTGGATGTTGGCTACACCTTC.

V gene TRBV2 combines with J gene TRBJ2-2; the match to TRBD1 covers 9 bases. Trimming at V came to 2 bases and at J to 5 bases, leaving 3 bases not matched to a gene. The CDR3 consists of 15 residues. Looked up from germline, CDR1 is SNHLY and CDR2 is FYNNEI. CDR3 sequence reads: CASSENRGRTGELFF. The CDR3 DNA reads as TGTGCCAGCAGTGAAAACAGGGGGCGGACCGGGGAGCTGTTTTTT.